This T cell receptor (beta chain) was captured by sequencing in a study of T cells in Graves' hyperthyroidism and ophthalmopathy. Stable hyperthyroidism: no ophthalmopathy progression over 18 months of follow-up. Lactation, pregnancy, other autoimmune disease or uncontrolled infection excluded patients. Orbital computed tomography, thyroid ultrasound, serum thyroxine and TRAb, and clinical symptoms together informed the diagnoses. The CDR3 runs 15 residues. The germline V gene has CDR1 LNHDA and CDR2 SQIVND (reference sequence). With 4 bases removed from V and 5 bases from J, the gap between germline ends came to 17 bases. What was amplified from RNA transcripts were TCR beta CDR3 regions. With the HTBI primer set, the TCR CDR3 went through a first round of RT-PCR. MiXCR, applied by TCRdb to the multiplex PCR reads, yields one record per CDR3 protein. Of some 550,000 distinct CDR3 sequences listed, around 21% were seen once; the top ten hold about 26%.

This TCR was recovered from a man in his late teens or twenties with Graves' hyperthyroidism. The chain is built from TRBV19 and TRBJ1-2; D gene unclear. Sequences were obtained from blood. The CDR3 DNA sequence: TGTGCCAGTAGTACCCAGCACACGACGGAGTATGGCTACACCTTC. Amino acids: CASSTQHTTEYGYTF.